This record concerns one T cell receptor beta chain sequence. The data belong to a study of blood T cell repertoires in COVID-19. Study details: Collection of acute and convalescent COVID-19 samples took place in the United States, Italy and Spain.

In Seattle, patients joined the study during active infection and were tracked longitudinally. CDR1 and CDR2 (germline): KGHSH, LQKENI. The CDR3 contains 14 residues. The V gene end was trimmed by 5 bases and the J gene end by 8 bases; junction bases not matched to a gene: 9. Authors' analysis steps: It was from reference gene primer amplification that nucleated cell counts were estimated. The repertoire was sequenced with immunoSEQ multiplex PCR; TCRdb's copy has only in-frame clones and lacks some. The V and J calls and the clone size are those of that table, but D and trimming were determined from the DNA. The data hold 200,000 to 250,000 clones, with about 82% observed a single time.

V usage is TRBV18 and J usage is TRBJ1-2; TRBD1 matches 9 bases. Input material: peripheral blood. This receptor was obtained from a woman of 80 years or more with COVID-19, enrolled during active disease. CDR3 sequence reads: CASSEGQGLSGYTF. The CDR3 DNA is TGTGCCAGCTCAGAGGGACAGGGACTAAGCGGCTACACCTTC.